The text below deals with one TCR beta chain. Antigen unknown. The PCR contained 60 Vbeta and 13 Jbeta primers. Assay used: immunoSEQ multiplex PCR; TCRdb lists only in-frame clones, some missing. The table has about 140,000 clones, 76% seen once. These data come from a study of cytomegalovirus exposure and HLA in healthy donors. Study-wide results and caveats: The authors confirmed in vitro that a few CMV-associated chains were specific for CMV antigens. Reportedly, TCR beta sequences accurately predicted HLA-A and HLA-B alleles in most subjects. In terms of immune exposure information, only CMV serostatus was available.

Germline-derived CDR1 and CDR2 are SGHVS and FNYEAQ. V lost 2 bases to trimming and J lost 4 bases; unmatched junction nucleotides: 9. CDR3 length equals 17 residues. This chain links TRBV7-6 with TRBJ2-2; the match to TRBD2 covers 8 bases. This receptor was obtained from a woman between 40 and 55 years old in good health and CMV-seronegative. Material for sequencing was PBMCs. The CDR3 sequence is CASSLMTSASGTGELFF. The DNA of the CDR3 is TGTGCCAGCAGCTTAATGACTAGCGCTTCGGGCACCGGGGAGCTGTTTTTT.